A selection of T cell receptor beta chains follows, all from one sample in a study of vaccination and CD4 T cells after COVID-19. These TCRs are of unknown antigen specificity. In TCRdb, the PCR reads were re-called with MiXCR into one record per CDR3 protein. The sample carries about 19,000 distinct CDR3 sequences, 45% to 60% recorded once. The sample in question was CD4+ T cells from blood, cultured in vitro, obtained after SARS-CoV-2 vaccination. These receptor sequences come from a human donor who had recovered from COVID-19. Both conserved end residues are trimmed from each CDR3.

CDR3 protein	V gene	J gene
SATFPTATNEKLF	TRBV20-1	TRBJ1-4
ASTGTRRWNTEAF	TRBV6-1	TRBJ1-1
ASSLARGGSNSPLH	TRBV5-4	TRBJ1-6
ASSHNTGSQETQY	TRBV3-1	TRBJ2-5
ASSYIRGRRETQY	TRBV6-2/TRBV6-3	TRBJ2-5
ASSFETPYEQY	TRBV7-2	TRBJ2-7
ASSPQGSNNSPLH	TRBV7-3	TRBJ1-6
SARTESYEQY	TRBV20-1	TRBJ2-7
ASSVGTGAGKSGSPLH	TRBV21-1	TRBJ1-6
ASSFSGPGGEAF	TRBV7-3	TRBJ1-1
ASSLEPSNTEAF	TRBV5-4	TRBJ1-1
ASTPKLGKETQY	TRBV28	TRBJ2-5
ASSHRPGLGAEQY	TRBV19	TRBJ2-7
AWGGDSASEQF	TRBV30	TRBJ2-1
ASSLVSYEQY	TRBV7-2	TRBJ2-7
ASRNPAGRIATEAF	TRBV6-2/TRBV6-3	TRBJ1-1
ASSKSGANVLT	TRBV7-3	TRBJ2-6
ASSQVGQSSYNEQF	TRBV6-2/TRBV6-3	TRBJ2-1
ASSSLLSGLNTEAF	TRBV28	TRBJ1-1
ASSLVVGSGANVLT	TRBV7-2	TRBJ2-6
SALQRTEAF	TRBV20-1	TRBJ1-1
ASSRKDRASTEAF	TRBV7-9	TRBJ1-1
ASSMSPAGHYGYT	TRBV19	TRBJ1-2
ASSYHSGEYQPQH	TRBV6-2/TRBV6-3	TRBJ1-5
ASSPGLAAVNEQF	TRBV5-1	TRBJ2-1
ASSSKGDRVSPYEQY	TRBV27	TRBJ2-7
ASRKMDRAGDTQY	TRBV2	TRBJ2-3
ASTGTGGTGELF	TRBV19	TRBJ2-2
ASSPTGGRDQPQH	TRBV4-2	TRBJ1-5